These T cell receptor beta chains were read from a single sample in a study of shared clonotypes between healthy human individuals. The table came from immunoSEQ multiplex PCR; TCRdb's copy has only in-frame clones and leaves some out. Here the sample spans approximately 720,000 clones, just over 90% being singletons. Sample: naive CD8+ T cells sorted from blood. Source of these receptors: a man aged 30 to 39 in good health. Each CDR3 is given with its conserved first and last residue. Some rows have no size entry. The others give once, few or many, or a class for an expanded clone.

abundance,v_gene,j_gene,CDR3aa
-,TRBV4-2,TRBJ2-1,CASSHPQGRRSYNEQFF
-,TRBV4-3,TRBJ2-7,CASSQGRTSGGYEQYF
-,TRBV6-6,TRBJ2-7,CASSYSTAYEQYF
once,TRBV5-8,TRBJ1-2,CASSKDRGLDGYTF
-,TRBV14,TRBJ1-2,CASSQDTTGSGYTF
-,TRBV20-1,TRBJ2-7,CSAGTLYEQYF
-,TRBV7-9,TRBJ2-2,CASSLAGGSNTGELFF
-,TRBV27,TRBJ2-1,CASTSQGTYNEQFF
-,TRBV13,TRBJ2-5,CASSSTSSETQYF
once,TRBV13,TRBJ2-1,CASSARGQGLNEQFF
-,TRBV4-3,TRBJ2-1,CASRQIAGSSGKYNEQFF
-,TRBV2,TRBJ1-4,CASSELYNEKLFF
-,TRBV9,TRBJ1-3,CASSVGTAGLENTIYF
-,TRBV13,TRBJ2-7,CASSPKDSQPASYEQYF
-,TRBV30,TRBJ1-2,CACFPPDEIGYTF
-,TRBV7-9,TRBJ2-1,CASSLYLGPSDPNEQFF
-,TRBV11-2,TRBJ2-7,CASSLSPAYEQYF
once,TRBV7-2,TRBJ1-1,CASSLVWGQGTEAFF
-,TRBV9,TRBJ2-5,CASSVDVGPRRETQYF
-,TRBV21-1,TRBJ1-1,CASSKAGRLNTEAFF
-,TRBV4-2,TRBJ2-7,CASSQGADYEQYF
-,TRBV29-1,TRBJ2-1,CSVEAFSPGLGNEQFF
-,TRBV27,TRBJ2-1,CASSTYNEQFF
-,TRBV21-1,TRBJ2-7,CASSIRTPTYEQYF
-,TRBV27,TRBJ2-1,CASKVAGIYNEQFF
few,TRBV11-3,TRBJ2-7,CASSLGPSGSYEQYF
-,TRBV15,TRBJ1-2,CATSRDPQDGYTF
once,TRBV9,TRBJ2-2,CASSVQREGGTGELFF
few,TRBV7-6,TRBJ2-2,CASSLPSGELFF
-,TRBV7-2,TRBJ2-1,CASSAQAGAGGTNNEQFF
few,TRBV9,TRBJ2-1,CASSEAAGYNEQFF
few,TRBV6-4,TRBJ2-2,CASSDSRQTNTGELFF
-,TRBV15,TRBJ2-7,CATSPRGLSSYEQYF
-,TRBV2,TRBJ2-7,CASGAGSYEQYF
-,TRBV13,TRBJ2-5,CASRTDQETQYF
-,TRBV6-1,TRBJ2-7,CASTLRGGAYEQYF
-,TRBV5-1,TRBJ2-6,CASSPLGAGANVLTF
few,TRBV10-3,TRBJ2-2,CAIRVGAQGWTGELFF
-,TRBV15,TRBJ2-7,CATSQGAGYEQYF
-,TRBV9,TRBJ2-1,CASSAPQGDGLAGVNEQFF
-,TRBV6-1,TRBJ1-5,CASSEGYGQVIDNQPQHF